What follows are 15 T cell receptor beta chains derived from one specimen sequenced in a study of PD-1 blockade in classical Hodgkin lymphoma. Assay: immunoSEQ multiplex PCR; the TCRdb copy retains only in-frame clones and omits some. This sample has 20,000 to 30,000 clones, with more than 80% found just once. Time point denoted: newly diagnosed, previously untreated cHL patient sample. Thawed PBMCs were the source of CD4+ T cells, purified by magnetic negative selection. Sequenced input: CD4+ T cells from blood. The receptors come from a human donor with classical Hodgkin lymphoma.

The V gene is TRBV4-3, the J gene TRBJ1-4, with D perhaps matching TRBD1 (5 bases). This CDR3 has 19 residues. Germline V gene data show CDR1 as LGHNA and CDR2 as YSLEER. Between the trimmed V and J ends, which lost 1 base and 0 bases, there was a span of 18 bases. CDR3 region: CASSQVGRVWDTTNEKLFF. CDR3 nucleotides: TGCGCCAGCAGCCAAGTCGGCAGGGTGTGGGATACAACTAATGAAAAACTGTTTTTT.

CDR3 sequence reads: CASSFRGSRVYGYTF. In DNA form, the CDR3 reads TGTGCCAGCAGCTTCCGAGGCAGCCGGGTCTATGGCTACACCTTC. This chain joins TRBV5-8 and TRBJ1-2; D gene unclear. V dropped 2 bases and J dropped 4 bases, with 15 bases sitting between them. CDR3 length: 15 residues. Germline assignment: CDR1 SGHTS and CDR2 YDEGEE.

V usage is TRBV6-5 and J usage is TRBJ2-5; D possibly corresponds to TRBD1 (5 bases). CDR1 and CDR2 (germline): MNHEY, SVGAGI. V gave up 2 bases and J gave up 0 bases, with 7 bases separating them. The length of the CDR3 is 14 residues. The CDR3 nucleotides read TGTGCCAGCAGTTACGCAGGGCACCAAGAGACCCAGTACTTC. Encoded protein: CASSYAGHQETQYF.

The rearrangement links TRBV7-3 to TRBJ2-3, with 7 positions matching TRBD1. CDR1 is SGHTA and CDR2 is FQGTGA in the germline V gene. This CDR3 spans 13 amino acids. Trimming removed 8 bases from V and 6 bases from J; junction bases left unmatched: 8. The CDR3 DNA sequence: TGTGCCAGCTCAGGACAGGATCGGGATACGCAGTATTTT. Amino acids: CASSGQDRDTQYF. Supplemented by reference TRBV7-3 and TRBJ2-3, the full variable domain reads GAGVSQTPSNKVTEKGKYVELRCDPISGHTALYWYRQSLGQGPEFLIYFQGTGAADDSGLPNDRFFAVRPEGSVSTLKIQRTERGDSAVYLCASSGQDRDTQYFGPGTRLTVL.

J is TRBJ2-1 and V is TRBV5-6, with D possibly TRBD2 on 6 matching bases. This CDR3 comprises 15 residues. Germline V gene lookup returns CDR1 SGHDT and CDR2 YYEEEE. V was trimmed by 5 bases and J by 0 bases, leaving 12 bases between them. The CDR3 DNA sequence: TGTGCCAGCAGACCGCTAGCGATCTCCTACAATGAGCAGTTCTTC. Translated: CASRPLAISYNEQFF. The variable domain in full, with the rest retrieved from reference TRBV5-6 and TRBJ2-1, is DAGVTQSPTHLIKTRGQQVTLRCSPKSGHDTVSWYQQALGQGPQFIFQYYEEEERQRGNFPDRFSGHQFPNYSSELNVNALLLGDSALYLCASRPLAISYNEQFFGPGTRLTVL.

This rearrangement joins TRBV28 to TRBJ2-2; D is unclear. This CDR3 is 12 amino acids long. V lost 3 bases to trimming and J lost 3 bases, with 2 bases between them. From germline, CDR1 is MDHEN and CDR2 SYDVKM. CDR3 coding DNA: TGTGCCAGCAGTTTCGACACCGGGGAGCTGTTTTTT. Protein product: CASSFDTGELFF.

This clone was observed a few times. The chain couples TRBV4-1 to TRBJ1-5; TRBD1 is a possible D gene (6 bases). This CDR3 spans 16 amino acids. V shed 0 bases and J shed 2 bases, with 11 bases lying between them. CDR1 is MGHRA, CDR2 YSYEKL, per germline. The DNA for the CDR3 is TGCGCCAGCAGCCAAGATCTAGGGGGACGCAATCAGCCCCAGCATTTT. Protein: CASSQDLGGRNQPQHF.

The chain uses TRBV11-3 and TRBJ2-2; 15 bases fit TRBD2. V dropped 5 bases and J dropped 6; count of bases not matched to a gene: 4. Germline values: CDR1 SGHNT, CDR2 YENEEA. CDR3 length: 16 amino acids. DNA of the CDR3: TGTGCCAGCAGCATCTGGACTAGCGGGGGGGCCGGGGAGCTGTTTTTT. Translating gives CASSIWTSGGAGELFF.

The rearrangement links TRBV19 to TRBJ2-3, with 7 bases fitting TRBD1. J lost 4 bases, V lost 3 bases, and 10 bases had no gene match. Germline-derived CDR1 and CDR2 are LNHDA and SQIVND (reference sequence). The CDR3 is 16 amino acids. As DNA, the CDR3 is TGTGCCAGTAGTATGCGACGAGGGGGCGCGGCAGATACGCAGTATTTT. Residues: CASSMRRGGAADTQYF.

The count of this clone is one. The V and J genes are TRBV7-9 and TRBJ1-2; no reliable D call. V gave up 1 base and J gave up 4 bases, with 7 bases separating them. Germline V gene lookup returns CDR1 SEHNR and CDR2 FQNEAQ (reference sequence). The CDR3 extends over 13 amino acids. Written as DNA, the CDR3 is TGTGCCAGCAGCTTAGAAGTTGTCTATGGCTACACCTTC. Residues: CASSLEVVYGYTF. Drawing the rest from reference TRBV7-9 and TRBJ1-2, the complete variable domain is DTGVSQNPRHKITKRGQNVTFRCDPISEHNRLYWYRQTLGQGPEFLTYFQNEAQLEKSRLLSDRFSAERPKGSFSTLEIQRTEQGDSAMYLCASSLEVVYGYTFGSGTRLTVV.

V gene TRBV27 combines with J gene TRBJ2-7, with 13 bases that match TRBD2. Trimming cost V 4 bases and J 5 bases; bases outside gene matches: 8. This CDR3 is 16 amino acids long. The germline gives CDR1 MNHEY, CDR2 SMNVEV (reference sequence). The CDR3 here is CASSSRLAGGVDEQYF. CDR3 coding DNA: TGTGCCAGCAGTTCCCGACTAGCGGGGGGCGTGGACGAGCAGTACTTC.

This rearrangement joins TRBV7-2 to TRBJ2-7; no definite D call. Germline assignment: CDR1 SGHTA and CDR2 FQGNSA. The CDR3 is made up of 13 amino acids. Trimming took 1 base from V and 5 from J, leaving 9 bases between them. The CDR3 DNA follows: TGTGCCAGCAGCTTAGACTTTTTGGACGAGCAGTACTTC. It translates to CASSLDFLDEQYF.

The chain has TRBV6-1 and TRBJ2-2, with D uncertain. The V end lost 6 bases, the J end lost 4 bases, and 9 bases lay between the germline ends. Germline loops: CDR1 MNHNS, CDR2 SASEGT. This CDR3 region has 13 residues. The CDR3 sequence: CASSALGTGELFF. DNA for the CDR3: TGTGCCAGCAGCGCTCTGGGCACCGGGGAGCTGTTTTTT.

The V gene is TRBV5-1, the J gene TRBJ2-7; D may be TRBD1 or TRBD2 (5 bases each). Trimming pared 5 bases from V and 2 bases from J, leaving 17 bases between. The germline gives CDR1 SGHRS, CDR2 YFSETQ. The CDR3 covers 15 residues. The CDR3 DNA is TGCGCCAGCAGTACGGCCGGGACCGTGACCTACGAGCAGTACTTC. Translating gives CASSTAGTVTYEQYF.

The chain couples TRBV5-8 to TRBJ2-7; tentatively, D is TRBD2 (7 bases). This CDR3 has 15 residues. Germline V gives CDR1 SGHTS, CDR2 YDEGEE. V shed 3 bases and J shed 2 bases, with 15 bases lying between them. The CDR3 is CASSWGGPGAYEQYF. CDR3 bases: TGTGCCAGCAGCTGGGGGGGGCCTGGGGCCTACGAGCAGTACTTC.